This is a list of T cell receptor beta chains from one sample in a study of OX40 agonist ivuxolimab in advanced cancers. Produced via immunoSEQ multiplex PCR; TCRdb's table is partial and in-frame only. Among about 50,000 clones, over 75% were seen once, and the ten largest hold approximately 1.5%. Sequenced material: CD4+ or CD8+ T cells sorted from blood, taken in a trial of the OX40 agonist ivuxolimab. The receptors shown here come from an adult with an advanced solid tumor such as melanoma, head and neck, liver or kidney cancer. CDR3s leave out the opening cysteine and the closing phenylalanine or tryptophan. Part of the rows lack a size; the others show once, few, many or a class for expanded clones.

clone size	V gene	J gene	CDR3 protein
NA	TRBV5-1	TRBJ1-4	ASSPDRYEKLF
medium-sized	TRBV19	TRBJ2-1	ASSTGSYNEQF
once	TRBV7-9	TRBJ1-1	ASSLDGTEAF
NA	TRBV7-6	TRBJ1-4	ASSLGGGGEKLF
NA	TRBV30	TRBJ1-2	AWIRTANYGYT
NA	TRBV19	TRBJ1-3	ASSIRTARKNTIY
NA	TRBV5-6	TRBJ2-5	ASSLDHRGDVNWGETQY
NA	TRBV2	TRBJ1-4	ASRCRQLPREKLF
once	TRBV4-3	TRBJ1-4	ASSQNRGLEKLF
few	TRBV11-2	TRBJ2-3	ASRPSGRRGGSTDTQY
NA	TRBV9	TRBJ2-1	ASSPPLNEQF
NA	TRBV7-2	TRBJ1-1	ASSPSSRGTEAF
NA	TRBV5-1	TRBJ2-1	ASSSLSGVDNEQF
NA	TRBV6-5	TRBJ1-2	ASRQQGALLGYT
many	TRBV7-9	TRBJ1-2	ASSSGTGGGNYGYT
NA	TRBV6-5	TRBJ1-2	ASSRPGTGAGYT
NA	TRBV27	TRBJ2-7	ASSTNRFSYEQY
NA	TRBV6-9	TRBJ1-1	ASRHRAGGSTEAF
NA	TRBV7-8	TRBJ2-5	ASSPTRQETQY
NA	TRBV11-2	TRBJ2-1	ASSPLRISGGFNEQF
few	TRBV2	TRBJ2-7	ASTTGGLGSKQHEQY
NA	TRBV5-1	TRBJ2-3	ASSPRGSTDTQY
NA	TRBV29-1	TRBJ2-3	SVEEGVTDTQY
NA	TRBV4-1	TRBJ2-3	ASSQGGLAATKDTQY
NA	TRBV18	TRBJ2-3	ASSPSGNTDTQY
NA	TRBV23-1	TRBJ1-3	ASSQYAGGAGNTIY
once	TRBV6-5	TRBJ2-2	ASSVTGMNTGELF
few	TRBV5-8	TRBJ2-7	ASSWGRNEQY
NA	TRBV6-1	TRBJ1-1	ASSPWGDNTEAF
NA	TRBV6-5	TRBJ2-7	ASTERAGASYEQY
NA	TRBV4-3	TRBJ2-1	ASSHNLPGGEQF
NA	TRBV5-1	TRBJ1-2	ASSSRNGGVGGYT
NA	TRBV30	TRBJ1-2	AWSMGQGGYT
NA	TRBV5-4	TRBJ1-2	ASSLQGEYGYT
few	TRBV21-1	TRBJ1-1	ASRNSLGQGNTEAF
few	TRBV5-1	TRBJ1-4	ASSVGQPNEKLF
NA	TRBV6-5	TRBJ1-1	ASSYSKTGVTEAF